This TCR beta chain was recorded in a study of blood T cells in healthy people across ages. Turning to the study itself: Capture via template switching afforded approximately one barcoded beta molecule per two T cells.

Through a sample-barcoded 5' primer and a J-beta primer mix, a second PCR was run for about 6 to 12 cycles. A template-switch adaptor with 12 random nucleotides tagged each cDNA molecule. One entry per CDR3 protein results from TCRdb running MiXCR on the 5' RACE reads. The sample consists of about 690,000 distinct CDR3 sequences, less than 45% of them appearing once. Germline trimming cut 5 bases from V and 1 base from J; bases unmatched to any gene: 6. The CDR3 has 16 residues. Germline V gene lookup returns CDR1 MNHEY and CDR2 SVGEGT. This chain connects TRBV6-2 or TRBV6-3 to TRBJ2-4; TRBD1 matches at 9 bases. The sequence was obtained from a man older than 75 in good health. The sample was blood. The CDR3 sequence: CASSPDRGTAKNIQYF. The CDR3 coding sequence is TGTGCCAGCAGTCCCGACAGGGGGACGGCCAAAAACATTCAGTACTTC.